This TCR beta chain was sequenced in a study of blood T cell repertoires in COVID-19. Study-level information: Spain, Italy and the United States supplied samples that represented acute and convalescent COVID-19. PBMCs, B-cell-depleted T cells, or T cells were the source of the cDNA or gDNA that made up the material.

Original methodology: For nucleated cells, counts were estimated from reference gene primer amplification. TCRdb's copy holds only in-frame clones and misses some; the assay was immunoSEQ multiplex PCR. The V and J calls and clone size come from that table; D and trimming were worked out from the DNA. The table has around 170,000 clones, about 80% seen once. This clone has more than one count but fewer than ten. Distinct nucleotide sequences in the sample also encode this CDR3. Trimming left V 4 bases short and J 0 bases short, with 9 bases between. CDR3 length equals 14 residues. Germline values: CDR1 ENHRY, CDR2 SYGVKD.

The V call is TRBV10-3, the J call TRBJ1-1; a weak D match, TRBD1 (5 bases). This TCR came from a man aged 65 to 79 with active or convalescent COVID-19. The material sequenced was peripheral blood. The CDR3 loop is CAISGGGMNTEAFF. The DNA for the CDR3 is TGTGCCATCAGTGGCGGGGGAATGAACACTGAAGCTTTCTTT.